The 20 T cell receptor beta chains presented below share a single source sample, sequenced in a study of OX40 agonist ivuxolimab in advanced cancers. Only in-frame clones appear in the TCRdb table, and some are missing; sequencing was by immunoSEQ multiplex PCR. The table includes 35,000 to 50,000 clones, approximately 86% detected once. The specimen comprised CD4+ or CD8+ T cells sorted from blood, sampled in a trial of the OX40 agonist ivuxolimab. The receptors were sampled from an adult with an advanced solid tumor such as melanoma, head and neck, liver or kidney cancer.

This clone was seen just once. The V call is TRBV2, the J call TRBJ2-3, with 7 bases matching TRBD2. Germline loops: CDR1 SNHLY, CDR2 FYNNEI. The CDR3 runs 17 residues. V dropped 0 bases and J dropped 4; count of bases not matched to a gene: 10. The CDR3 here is CASSEALGRDYADTQYF. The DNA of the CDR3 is TGTGCCAGCAGTGAAGCGCTCGGCAGGGACTACGCAGATACGCAGTATTTT.

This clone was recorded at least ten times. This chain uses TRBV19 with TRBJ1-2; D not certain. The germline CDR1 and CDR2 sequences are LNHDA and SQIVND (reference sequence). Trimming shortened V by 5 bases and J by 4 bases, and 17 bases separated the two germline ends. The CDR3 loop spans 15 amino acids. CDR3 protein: CASSGSGPQGYGYTF. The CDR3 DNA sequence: TGTGCCAGTAGTGGCTCCGGCCCCCAAGGCTATGGCTACACCTTC.

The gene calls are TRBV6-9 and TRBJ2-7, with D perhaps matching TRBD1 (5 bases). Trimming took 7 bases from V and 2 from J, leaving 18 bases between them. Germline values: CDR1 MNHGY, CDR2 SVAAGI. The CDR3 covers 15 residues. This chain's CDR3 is CASISVSQGAYEQYF. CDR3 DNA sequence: TGTGCCAGCATTTCTGTGTCCCAGGGTGCCTACGAGCAGTACTTC.

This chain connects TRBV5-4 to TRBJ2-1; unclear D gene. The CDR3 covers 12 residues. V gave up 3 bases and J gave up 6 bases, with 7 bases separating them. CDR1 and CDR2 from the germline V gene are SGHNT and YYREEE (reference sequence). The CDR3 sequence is CASSSFGNEQFF. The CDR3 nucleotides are TGTGCCAGCAGCTCATTCGGCAATGAGCAGTTCTTC.

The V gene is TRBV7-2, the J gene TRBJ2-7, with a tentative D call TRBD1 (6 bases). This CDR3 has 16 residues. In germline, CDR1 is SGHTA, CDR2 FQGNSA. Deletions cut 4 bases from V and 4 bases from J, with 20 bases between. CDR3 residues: CASSSRDKDLLYEQYF. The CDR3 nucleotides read TGTGCCAGCAGCTCCCGGGACAAAGACCTACTATACGAGCAGTACTTC.

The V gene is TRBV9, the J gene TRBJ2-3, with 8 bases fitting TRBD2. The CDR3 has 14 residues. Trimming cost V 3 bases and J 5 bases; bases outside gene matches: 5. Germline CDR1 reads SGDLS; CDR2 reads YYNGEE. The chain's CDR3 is CASSGGTSIDTQYF. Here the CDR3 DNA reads TGTGCCAGCAGCGGGGGGACTAGTATAGATACGCAGTATTTT.

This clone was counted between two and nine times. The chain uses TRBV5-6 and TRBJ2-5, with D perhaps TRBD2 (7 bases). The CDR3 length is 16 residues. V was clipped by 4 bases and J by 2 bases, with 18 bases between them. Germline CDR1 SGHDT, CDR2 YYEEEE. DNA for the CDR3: TGTGCCAGCAGCCCCGTGGGGGGGGGCCGACAAGAGACCCAGTACTTC. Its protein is CASSPVGGGRQETQYF.

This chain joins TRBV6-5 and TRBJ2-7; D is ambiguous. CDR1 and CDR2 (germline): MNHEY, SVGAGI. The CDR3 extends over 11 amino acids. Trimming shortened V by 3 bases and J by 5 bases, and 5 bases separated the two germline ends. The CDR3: CASSYTNEQYF. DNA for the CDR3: TGTGCCAGCAGTTATACGAACGAGCAGTACTTC.

CDR3 amino acids: CASSLATGGSLSEKLFF. CDR3 DNA sequence: TGTGCCAGCAGCTTAGCAACAGGGGGAAGCTTGAGTGAAAAACTGTTTTTT. The chain has TRBV7-9 and TRBJ1-4, with TRBD1 matching over 8 bases. The V gene end was trimmed by 0 bases and the J gene end by 7 bases; junction bases not matched to a gene: 10. Germline V CDR1 and CDR2: SEHNR, FQNEAQ (reference sequence). The CDR3 extends over 17 amino acids.

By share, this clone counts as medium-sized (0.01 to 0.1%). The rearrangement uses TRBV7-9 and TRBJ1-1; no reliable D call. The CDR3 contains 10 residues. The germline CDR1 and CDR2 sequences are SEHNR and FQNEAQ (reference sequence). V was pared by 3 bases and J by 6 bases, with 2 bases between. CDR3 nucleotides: TGTGCCAGCAGCTTGGCTGAAGCTTTCTTT. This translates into CASSLAEAFF.

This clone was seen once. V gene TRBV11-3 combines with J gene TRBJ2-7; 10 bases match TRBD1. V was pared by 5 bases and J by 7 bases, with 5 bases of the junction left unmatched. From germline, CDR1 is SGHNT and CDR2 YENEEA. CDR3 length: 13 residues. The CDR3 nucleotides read TGTGCCAGCAGCGCCGGGACAGGGGAGGAGCAGTACTTC. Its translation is CASSAGTGEEQYF.

The CDR3 nucleotides are TGTGCCAGCAGTTTATACAGAAATCAGCCCCAGCATTTT. The encoded protein is CASSLYRNQPQHF. This chain connects TRBV28 to TRBJ1-5; unclear D gene. Germline CDR1 MDHEN, CDR2 SYDVKM. The CDR3 has 13 amino acids. Trimming removed 1 base at V and 4 bases at J, with 5 bases between.

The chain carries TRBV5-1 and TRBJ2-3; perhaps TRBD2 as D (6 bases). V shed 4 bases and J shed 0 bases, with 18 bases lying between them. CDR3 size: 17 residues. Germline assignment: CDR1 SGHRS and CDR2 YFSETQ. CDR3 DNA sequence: TGCGCCAGCAGCCCGGACTCCGGCGGGGCGAGCACAGATACGCAGTATTTT. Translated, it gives CASSPDSGGASTDTQYF.

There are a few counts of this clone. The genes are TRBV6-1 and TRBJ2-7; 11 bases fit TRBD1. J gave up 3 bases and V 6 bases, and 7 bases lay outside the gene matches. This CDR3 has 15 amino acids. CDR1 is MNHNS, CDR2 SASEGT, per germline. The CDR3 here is CASSDWDRGNYEQYF. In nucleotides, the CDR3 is TGTGCCAGCAGCGATTGGGACAGGGGGAACTACGAGCAGTACTTC.

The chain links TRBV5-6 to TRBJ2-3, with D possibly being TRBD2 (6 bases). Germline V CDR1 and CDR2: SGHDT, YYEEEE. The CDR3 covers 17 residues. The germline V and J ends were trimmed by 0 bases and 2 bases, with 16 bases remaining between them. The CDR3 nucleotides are TGTGCCAGCAGCTTGGCCGGGGGAGGAAGAGACACAGATACGCAGTATTTT. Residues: CASSLAGGGRDTDTQYF.

The CDR3 protein is CASSLNPSSYNEQFF. CDR3 in DNA: TGTGCCAGCAGCTTGAACCCTAGCTCCTACAATGAGCAGTTCTTC. The genes are TRBV5-6 and TRBJ2-1; no clear D gene. Trimming stripped 1 base from V and 0 bases from J, with 8 bases between. The CDR3 loop spans 15 amino acids. Germline-derived CDR1 and CDR2 are SGHDT and YYEEEE.

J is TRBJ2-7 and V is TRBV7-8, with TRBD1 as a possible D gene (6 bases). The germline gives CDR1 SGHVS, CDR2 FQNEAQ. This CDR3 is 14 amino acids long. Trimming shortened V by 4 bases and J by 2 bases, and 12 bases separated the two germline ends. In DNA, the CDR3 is TGTGCCAGCAGCTATAGGCAGGGGACCTACGAGCAGTACTTC. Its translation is CASSYRQGTYEQYF.

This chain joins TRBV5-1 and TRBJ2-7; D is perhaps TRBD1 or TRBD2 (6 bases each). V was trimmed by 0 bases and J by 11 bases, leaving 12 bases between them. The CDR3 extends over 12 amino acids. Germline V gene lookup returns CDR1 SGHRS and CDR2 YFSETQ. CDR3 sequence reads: CASSLAGGLEYF. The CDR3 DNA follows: TGCGCCAGCAGCTTGGCCGGGGGCTTGGAGTACTTC.

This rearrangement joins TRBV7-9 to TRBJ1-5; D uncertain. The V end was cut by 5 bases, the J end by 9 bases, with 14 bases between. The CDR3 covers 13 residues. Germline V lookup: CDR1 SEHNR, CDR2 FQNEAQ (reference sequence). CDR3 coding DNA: TGTGCCAGCAGCCCCCTTAACAGAGGGCCCCAGCATTTT. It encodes CASSPLNRGPQHF.

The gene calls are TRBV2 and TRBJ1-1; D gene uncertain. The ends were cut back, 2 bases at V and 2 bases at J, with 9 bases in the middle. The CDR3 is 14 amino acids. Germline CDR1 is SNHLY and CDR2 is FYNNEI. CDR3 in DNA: TGTGCCAGCAGTGAATACAGAGTAAACACTGAAGCTTTCTTT. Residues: CASSEYRVNTEAFF.